Listed below are T cell receptor beta chains from one sample, sequenced in a study of blood T cell repertoires in COVID-19. Only in-frame clones appear in the TCRdb table, and some are missing; sequencing was by immunoSEQ multiplex PCR. The sample includes 200,000 to 300,000 clones, about 87% of them seen just once. Sequences were obtained from peripheral blood. These receptor sequences come from a woman aged 55-70 years with COVID-19, enrolled during active disease. The CDR3 runs from the conserved cysteine through the conserved F or W. A D gene is named only where the DNA matches it firmly. Only part of the rows carry a size: once, few, many, or a class if the clone is expanded.

j_gene	d_gene	v_gene	len	abundance	CDR3nt	CDR3aa
TRBJ2-2	TRBD2	TRBV7-2	14	.	TGTGCCAGCAGCTTAGCGGGAGGGCCATTGGAGCTGTTTTTT	CASSLAGGPLELFF
TRBJ2-5	.	TRBV5-8	11	.	TGTGCCAGCAGCTTGGTACTGTTCAAGTACTTC	CASSLVLFKYF
TRBJ1-1	.	TRBV12-3/TRBV12-4	13	.	TGTGCCAGCAGTTTAGACGGTAACACTGAAGCTTTCTTT	CASSLDGNTEAFF
TRBJ2-7	TRBD2	TRBV15	12	.	TGTGCCACCAGCCGGCGGGGGGACGAGCAGTACTTC	CATSRRGDEQYF
TRBJ1-3	.	TRBV28	15	.	TGTGCCAGCAGCCCCGATCTGCGCTCTGGAAACACCATATATTTT	CASSPDLRSGNTIYF
TRBJ1-3	.	TRBV6-5	15	.	TGTGCCAGCAGTCAAAACCGGGACACTGGAAACACCATATATTTT	CASSQNRDTGNTIYF
TRBJ1-4	.	TRBV9	15	.	TGTGCCAGCACCCCGGGGTCGTGGGCTAATGAAAAACTGTTTTTT	CASTPGSWANEKLFF
TRBJ1-4	.	TRBV28	15	.	TGTGCCAGCAGTCCACCTCGGGGAACTAATGAAAAACTGTTTTTT	CASSPPRGTNEKLFF
TRBJ1-1	.	TRBV7-8	17	once	TGTGCCAGCAGCTTAGGGCAGTCACAGGCCAACGGCACTGAAGCTTTCTTT	CASSLGQSQANGTEAFF
TRBJ2-1	TRBD2	TRBV12-3/TRBV12-4	13	once	TGTGCCAGCAGTTTGACTAGCGGGAATGAGCAGTTCTTC	CASSLTSGNEQFF
TRBJ1-5	TRBD1	TRBV7-8	14	.	TGTGCCAGCAGCTTGACAGGGGGTAATCAGCCCCAGCATTTT	CASSLTGGNQPQHF
TRBJ1-2	.	TRBV28	14	.	TGTGCCAGCAGTTTCCCCGGGGGTAACTATGGCTACACCTTC	CASSFPGGNYGYTF